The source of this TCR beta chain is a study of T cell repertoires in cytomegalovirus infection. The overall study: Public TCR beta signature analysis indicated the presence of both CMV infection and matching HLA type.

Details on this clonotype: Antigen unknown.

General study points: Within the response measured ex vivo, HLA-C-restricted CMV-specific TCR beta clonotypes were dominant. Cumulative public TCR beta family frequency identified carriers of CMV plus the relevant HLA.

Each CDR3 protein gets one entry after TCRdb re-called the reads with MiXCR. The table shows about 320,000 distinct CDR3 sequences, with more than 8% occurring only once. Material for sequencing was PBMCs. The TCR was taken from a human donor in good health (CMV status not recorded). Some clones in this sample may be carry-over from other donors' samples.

The CDR3 DNA sequence: TGTGCCAGCAGTTTATCTGGCAGCAACTACGAGCAGTACTTC. Protein sequence: CASSLSGSNYEQYF. The rearrangement links TRBV27 to TRBJ2-7; D is unresolved. CDR3 size: 14 residues. Germline loops: CDR1 MNHEY, CDR2 SMNVEV (reference sequence). V was shortened by 0 bases and J by 3 bases, with 9 bases between the two germline ends.